The clone carrying this TCR beta chain was detected many times. Its target is unknown. The length of the CDR3 is 15 residues. Trimming stripped 6 bases from V and 2 bases from J, with 15 bases between. The germline V gene encodes CDR1 MDHEN and CDR2 SYDVKM. This entry comes from a study of T cell responses to AZD1222 COVID-19 vaccine. TCRdb's table, derived via immunoSEQ multiplex PCR, lists solely in-frame clones and lacks some. Here the sample spans around 140,000 clones, 85% to 90% being singletons. Study outcomes and limitations: Clonal diversity was possibly underestimated, and white British individuals and females predominated among donors. In all cases, repertoires were sampled only after the peak T cell response. At baseline, seropositivity was found in only six or seven AZD1222 recipients.

The sequenced sample was peripheral blood, obtained on day 0 of AZD1222 vaccination. V gene TRBV28 combines with J gene TRBJ2-3; a weak D match, TRBD1 (5 bases). The sequence was obtained from an adult in good health. DNA for the CDR3: TGTGCCAGCAGCTATGACAGCTATCACACAGATACGCAGTATTTT. As protein: CASSYDSYHTDTQYF.